The clone carrying this T cell receptor beta chain was seen repeatedly, ten times or more. Antigen unknown. Roughly 10 milliliters of peripheral blood were drawn from each donor. The data derive from a study of blood T cells in healthy people across ages. PCR was performed a second time for roughly 7 to 11 cycles using a sample-barcoded 5' primer and a J-beta primer mix. In TCRdb, the 5' RACE reads were re-called with MiXCR into one record per CDR3 protein. Here the sample spans 1.2 million to 1.5 million distinct CDR3 sequences, approximately 38% being singletons. The germline CDR1 and CDR2 sequences are MNHNS and SASEGT. This CDR3 contains 13 residues. V was cut by 1 base and J by 6 bases, with 8 bases left in between. Points from the study as a whole: Naive CD4+ cells and diversity were both higher in long-lived donors than in aged donors. Diversity was estimated from one million T cells, and these estimates were considered underestimates.

The sequence derives from a woman aged 18 to 35 in good health. The V and J genes are TRBV6-1 and TRBJ2-3; D is uncertain. The specimen was blood. The CDR3 region is CASSEGIRDTQYF. The CDR3 DNA reads as TGTGCCAGCAGTGAAGGGATCCGGGATACGCAGTATTTT.